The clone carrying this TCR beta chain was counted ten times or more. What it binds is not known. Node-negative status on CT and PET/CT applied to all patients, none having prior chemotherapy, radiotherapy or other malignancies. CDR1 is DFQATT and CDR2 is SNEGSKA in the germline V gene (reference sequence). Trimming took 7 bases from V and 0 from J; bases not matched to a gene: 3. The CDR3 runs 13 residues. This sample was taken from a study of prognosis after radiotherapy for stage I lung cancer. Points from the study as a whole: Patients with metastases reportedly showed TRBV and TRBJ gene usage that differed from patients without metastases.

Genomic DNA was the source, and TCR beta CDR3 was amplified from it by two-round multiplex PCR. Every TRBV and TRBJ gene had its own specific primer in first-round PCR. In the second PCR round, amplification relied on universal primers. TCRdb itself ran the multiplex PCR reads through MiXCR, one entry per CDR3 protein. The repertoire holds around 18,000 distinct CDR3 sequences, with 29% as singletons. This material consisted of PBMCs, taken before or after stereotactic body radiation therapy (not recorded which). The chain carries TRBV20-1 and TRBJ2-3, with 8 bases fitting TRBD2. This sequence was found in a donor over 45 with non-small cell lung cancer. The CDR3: CSGREASTDTQYF. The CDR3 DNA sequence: TGCAGTGGGCGGGAGGCTAGCACAGATACGCAGTATTTT.